One and the same sample provided the 8 T cell receptor beta chains below, sequenced in a study of OX40 agonist ivuxolimab in advanced cancers. Using immunoSEQ multiplex PCR, the repertoire was profiled, and TCRdb retains in-frame clones only, with some absent. Among under 35,000 clones listed, around 85% were seen once. Material: CD4+ or CD8+ T cells sorted from blood, obtained in a trial of the OX40 agonist ivuxolimab. These receptors were obtained from an adult with an advanced solid tumor such as melanoma, head and neck, liver or kidney cancer.

The gene calls are TRBV7-6 and TRBJ2-7, with D perhaps matching TRBD1 (6 bases). CDR1 SGHVS and CDR2 FNYEAQ come from the germline V gene. The ends were cut back, 5 bases at V and 7 bases at J, with 21 bases in the middle. This CDR3 spans 15 amino acids. CDR3 residues: CASSPRDTPLGEQYF. The DNA of the CDR3 is TGTGCCAGCAGCCCCCGGGACACCCCCCTTGGGGAGCAGTACTTC.

This clone is classed as medium-sized. The rearrangement links TRBV5-4 to TRBJ2-7; TRBD1 is a possible D gene (5 bases). Deletions cut 3 bases from V and 5 bases from J, with 15 bases between. Germline V gives CDR1 SGHNT, CDR2 YYREEE (reference sequence). The length of the CDR3 is 14 residues. DNA of the CDR3: TGTGCCAGCAGCTCGGACATGTCTTTCGACGAGCAGTACTTC. Amino acid sequence: CASSSDMSFDEQYF.

This chain joins TRBV9 and TRBJ2-1, with D hard to call. V was clipped by 4 bases and J by 12 bases, with 29 bases between them. Germline V gene lookup returns CDR1 SGDLS and CDR2 YYNGEE. CDR3 length: 17 amino acids. DNA of the CDR3: TGTGCCAGCAGCCCAAAACGCGAGGTCACCCCCGTCGTCGGGCAGTTCTTC. Protein sequence: CASSPKREVTPVVGQFF. The complete variable domain, with remaining parts taken from reference TRBV9 and TRBJ2-1, reads DSGVTQTPKHLITATGQRVTLRCSPRSGDLSVYWYQQSLDQGLQFLIQYYNGEERAKGNILERFSAQQFPDLHSELNLSSLELGDSALYFCASSPKREVTPVVGQFFGPGTRLTVL.

The chain combines TRBV5-1 with TRBJ2-7; a possible D gene is TRBD1 (5 bases). Trimming left V 2 bases short and J 0 bases short, with 9 bases between. Germline CDR1 reads SGHRS; CDR2 reads YFSETQ. The CDR3 runs 14 residues. CDR3 sequence reads: CASSFTGDSYEQYF. CDR3 DNA: TGCGCCAGCAGCTTTACAGGCGACTCCTACGAGCAGTACTTC.

The gene calls are TRBV7-9 and TRBJ1-1, with D possibly matching TRBD1 (6 bases). The V end lost 5 bases, the J end lost 2 bases, and 12 bases lay between the germline ends. The CDR3 loop spans 14 amino acids. CDR1 is SEHNR and CDR2 is FQNEAQ in the germline V gene (reference sequence). The CDR3 here is CASSAQGFNTEAFF. In nucleotides, the CDR3 is TGTGCCAGCAGCGCCCAGGGGTTTAACACTGAAGCTTTCTTT.

The chain employs TRBV28 and TRBJ2-7, with 7 bases aligning to TRBD1. The CDR3 extends over 12 amino acids. The ends lost 2 bases at V and 6 bases at J; junction bases unmatched: 1. CDR1 is MDHEN, CDR2 SYDVKM, per germline. The CDR3 DNA follows: TGTGCCAGCAGTTTAAGGGGGCCCGAGCAGTACTTC. Residues: CASSLRGPEQYF. Full variable domain (rest looked up from reference TRBV28 and TRBJ2-7): DVKVTQSSRYLVKRTGEKVFLECVQDMDHENMFWYRQDPGLGLRLIYFSYDVKMKEKGDIPEGYSVSREKKERFSLILESASTNQTSMYLCASSLRGPEQYFGPGTRLTVT.

V gene TRBV25-1 combines with J gene TRBJ2-1; 10 bases align to TRBD2. Germline-derived CDR1 and CDR2 are MGHDK and SYGVNS. Germline trimming cut 3 bases from V and 10 bases from J; bases unmatched to any gene: 0. The CDR3 runs to 12 residues. The CDR3 nucleotides are TGTGCCAGCAGTGATAGCGGGAGGGAGCAGTTCTTC. As protein: CASSDSGREQFF.

The J gene is TRBJ1-1, the V gene TRBV29-1; perhaps TRBD1 as D (5 bases). The germline gives CDR1 SQVTM, CDR2 ANQGSEA. The CDR3 covers 13 residues. Deletions cut 6 bases from V and 1 base from J, with 12 bases between. The CDR3 DNA sequence: TGCAGCGTCTGGGTCGGGGGGAACACTGAAGCTTTCTTT. Translation gives CSVWVGGNTEAFF.